The present TCR beta chain was sequenced within a study of blood T cell repertoires in COVID-19. Study-level background: The origin of the acute and convalescent COVID-19 samples was the United States, Italy and Spain.

The method was immunoSEQ multiplex PCR; TCRdb's version includes in-frame clones alone and lacks a portion of them. The profile shows about 280,000 clones, nearly 90% of them singletons. This TCR derives from a woman younger than 35 with acute COVID-19. The specimen sequenced was PBMCs or T cells enriched from blood (not recorded which).

The CDR3 reads CASSLAIQGPNTEAFF. In DNA, the CDR3 is TGTGCCAGCAGCTTGGCCATACAGGGACCGAACACTGAAGCTTTCTTT. This chain joins TRBV5-5 and TRBJ1-1; D is possibly TRBD1 (6 bases). Germline assignment: CDR1 SGHKS and CDR2 YYEKEE (reference sequence). V was shortened by 0 bases and J by 1 base, with 13 bases between the two germline ends. This CDR3 has 16 amino acids.